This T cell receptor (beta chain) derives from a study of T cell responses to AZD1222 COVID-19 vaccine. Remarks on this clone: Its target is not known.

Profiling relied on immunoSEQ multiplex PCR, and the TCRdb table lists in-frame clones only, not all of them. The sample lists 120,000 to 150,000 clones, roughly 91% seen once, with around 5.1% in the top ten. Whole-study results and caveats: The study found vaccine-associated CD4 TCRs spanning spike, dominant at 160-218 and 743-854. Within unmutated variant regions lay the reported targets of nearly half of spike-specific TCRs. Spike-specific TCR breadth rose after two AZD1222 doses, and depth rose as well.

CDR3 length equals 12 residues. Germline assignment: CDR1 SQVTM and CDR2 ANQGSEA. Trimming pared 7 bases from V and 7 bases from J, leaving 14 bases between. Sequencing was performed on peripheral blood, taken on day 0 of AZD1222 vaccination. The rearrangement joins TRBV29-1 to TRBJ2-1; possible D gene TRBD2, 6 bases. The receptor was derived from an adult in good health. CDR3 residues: CSAYGRGNEQFF. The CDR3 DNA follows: TGCAGCGCTTACGGACGGGGGAATGAGCAGTTCTTC.